The clone carrying this TCR beta chain was observed a handful of times. Its antigen is still unknown. Libraries of TCR beta came from iRepertoire HTBI primers plus Arm-PCR of CDR3 regions. Authors' analysis steps: Samples jointly harbored roughly 62 TRBV and about 15 TRBJ segments. TCRdb processed the multiplex PCR reads anew with MiXCR; each CDR3 protein has one entry. The V and J calls here are based on TCRdb, not the publication. The sample includes fewer than 400,000 distinct CDR3 sequences, 20% of them seen just once. Described time point: persistent/refractory GD, antithyroid drugs over 5 years with positive TRAb. The TCR library was made from RNA that had been extracted from PBMCs in TRIzol. Peripheral blood, at 8.5 to 9 milliliters, went into EDTA tubes. The entry originates in a study of regulatory T cells in long-lasting Graves disease. In germline, CDR1 is GTSNPN, CDR2 SVGIG (reference sequence). The CDR3 is made up of 13 amino acids. Losses at the gene ends were 1 base for V and 4 bases for J; bases not matched to a gene: 4.

Study findings and constraints: Relative to newly diagnosed Graves' patients, persistent ones had lower TCR diversity. Study was limited to peripheral blood, excluding thyroid tissue.

The source is a female donor with Graves disease. This chain connects TRBV30 to TRBJ2-7; 7 positions agree with TRBD1. The sequences come from peripheral blood mononuclear cells (PBMCs), collected when the disease was refractory, from a patient treated with antithyroid drugs. CDR3 coding DNA: TGTGCCTGGAGTGACGGACAGGCTTACGAGCAGTACTTC. Protein: CAWSDGQAYEQYF.